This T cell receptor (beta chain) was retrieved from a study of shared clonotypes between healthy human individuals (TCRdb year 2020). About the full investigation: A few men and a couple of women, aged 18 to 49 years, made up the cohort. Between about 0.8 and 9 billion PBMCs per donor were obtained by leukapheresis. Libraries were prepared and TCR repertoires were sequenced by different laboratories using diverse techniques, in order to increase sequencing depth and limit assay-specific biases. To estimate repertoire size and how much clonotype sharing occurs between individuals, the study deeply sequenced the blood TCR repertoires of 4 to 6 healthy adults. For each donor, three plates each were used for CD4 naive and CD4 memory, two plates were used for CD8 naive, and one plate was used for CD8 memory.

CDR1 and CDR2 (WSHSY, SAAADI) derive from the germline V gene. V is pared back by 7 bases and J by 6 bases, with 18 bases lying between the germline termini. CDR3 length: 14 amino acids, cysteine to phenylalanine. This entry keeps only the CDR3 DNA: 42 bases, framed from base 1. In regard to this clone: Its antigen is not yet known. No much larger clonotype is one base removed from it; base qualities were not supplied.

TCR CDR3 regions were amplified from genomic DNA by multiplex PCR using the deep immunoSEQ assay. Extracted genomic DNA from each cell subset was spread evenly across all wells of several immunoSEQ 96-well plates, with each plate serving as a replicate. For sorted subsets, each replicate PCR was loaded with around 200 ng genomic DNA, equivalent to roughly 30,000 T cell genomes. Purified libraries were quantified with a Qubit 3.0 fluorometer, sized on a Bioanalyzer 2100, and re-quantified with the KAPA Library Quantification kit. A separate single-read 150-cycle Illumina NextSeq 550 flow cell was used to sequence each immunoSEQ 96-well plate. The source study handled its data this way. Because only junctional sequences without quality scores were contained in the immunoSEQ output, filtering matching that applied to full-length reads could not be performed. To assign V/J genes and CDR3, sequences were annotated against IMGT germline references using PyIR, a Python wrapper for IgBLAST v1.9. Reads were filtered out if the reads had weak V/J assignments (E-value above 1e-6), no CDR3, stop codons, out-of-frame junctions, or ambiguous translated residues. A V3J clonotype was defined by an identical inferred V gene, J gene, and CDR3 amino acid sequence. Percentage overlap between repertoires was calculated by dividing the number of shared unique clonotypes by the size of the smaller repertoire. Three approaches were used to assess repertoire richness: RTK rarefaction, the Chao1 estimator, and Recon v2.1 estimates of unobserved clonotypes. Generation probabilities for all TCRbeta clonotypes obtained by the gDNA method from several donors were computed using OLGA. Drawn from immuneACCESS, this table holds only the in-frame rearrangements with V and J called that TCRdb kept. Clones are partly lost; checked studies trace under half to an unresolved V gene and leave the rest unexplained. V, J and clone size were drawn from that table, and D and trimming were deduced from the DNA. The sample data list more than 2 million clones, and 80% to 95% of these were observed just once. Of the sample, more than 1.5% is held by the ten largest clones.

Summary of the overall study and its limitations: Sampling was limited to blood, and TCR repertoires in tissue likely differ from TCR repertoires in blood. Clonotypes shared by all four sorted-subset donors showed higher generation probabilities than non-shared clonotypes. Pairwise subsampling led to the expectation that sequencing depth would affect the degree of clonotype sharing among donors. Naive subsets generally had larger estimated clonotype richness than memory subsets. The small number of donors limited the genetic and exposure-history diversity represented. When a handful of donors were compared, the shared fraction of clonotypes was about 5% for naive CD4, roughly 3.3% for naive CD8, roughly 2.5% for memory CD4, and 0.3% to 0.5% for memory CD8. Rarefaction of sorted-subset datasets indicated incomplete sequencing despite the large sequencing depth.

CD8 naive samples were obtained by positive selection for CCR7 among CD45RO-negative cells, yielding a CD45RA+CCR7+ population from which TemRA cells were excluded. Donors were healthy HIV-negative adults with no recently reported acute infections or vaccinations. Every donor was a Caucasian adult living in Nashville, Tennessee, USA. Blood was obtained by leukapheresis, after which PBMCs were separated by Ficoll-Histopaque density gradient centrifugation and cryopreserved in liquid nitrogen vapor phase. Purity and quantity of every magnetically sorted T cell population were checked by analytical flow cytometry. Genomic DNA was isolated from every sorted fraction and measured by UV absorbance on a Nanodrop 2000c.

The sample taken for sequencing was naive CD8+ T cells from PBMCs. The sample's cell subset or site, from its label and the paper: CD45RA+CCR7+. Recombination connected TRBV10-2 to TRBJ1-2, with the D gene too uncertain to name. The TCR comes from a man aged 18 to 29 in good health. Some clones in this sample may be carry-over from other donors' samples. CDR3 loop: CASTNSGPRNGYTF. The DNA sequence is TGCGCCAGCACTAACTCGGGCCCTAGGAATGGCTACACCTTC.